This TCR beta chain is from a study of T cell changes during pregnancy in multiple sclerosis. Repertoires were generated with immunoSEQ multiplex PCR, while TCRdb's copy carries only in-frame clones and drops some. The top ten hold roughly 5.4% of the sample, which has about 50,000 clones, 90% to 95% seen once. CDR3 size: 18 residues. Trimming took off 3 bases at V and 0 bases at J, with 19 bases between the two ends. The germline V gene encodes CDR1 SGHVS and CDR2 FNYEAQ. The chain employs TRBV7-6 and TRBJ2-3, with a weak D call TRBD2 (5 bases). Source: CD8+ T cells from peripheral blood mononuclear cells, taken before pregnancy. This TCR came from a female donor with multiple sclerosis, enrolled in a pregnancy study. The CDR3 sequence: CASSLGKGSAYSTDTQYF. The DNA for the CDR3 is TGTGCCAGCAGCTTGGGGAAGGGTAGCGCCTATAGCACAGATACGCAGTATTTT.